Following are 25 T cell receptor beta chains from one sample sequenced in a study of cytomegalovirus exposure and HLA in healthy donors. 13 Jbeta primers and 60 Vbeta primers were used for the PCR. Profiling relied on immunoSEQ multiplex PCR, and the TCRdb table lists in-frame clones only, not all of them. The table has some 93,000 clones, roughly 60% seen once. Sequenced material: PBMCs. The receptors come from a boy aged 10-17 years in good health and CMV-seropositive.

The V call is TRBV25-1, the J call TRBJ1-4, with a possible D match to TRBD1 (5 bases). Germline V gene sequence: CDR1 MGHDK, CDR2 SYGVNS. V gave up 3 bases and J gave up 4 bases, with 15 bases separating them. The CDR3 runs to 16 residues. The CDR3 loop is CASSDARHGGNEKLFF. The CDR3 nucleotides read TGTGCCAGCAGTGACGCCCGACACGGGGGTAATGAAAAACTGTTTTTT.

CDR3 in DNA: TGTGCCAGCAGTTACGCCTACGGGCTAGCGGGGGGAACAGATACGCAGTATTTT. Translating gives CASSYAYGLAGGTDTQYF. J is TRBJ2-3 and V is TRBV27; 11 bases are shared with TRBD2. The germline gives CDR1 MNHEY, CDR2 SMNVEV (reference sequence). This CDR3 comprises 18 residues. V shed 4 bases and J 3 bases; nucleotides not matched to a gene: 12.

V gene TRBV7-9 combines with J gene TRBJ2-1, with D possibly being TRBD2 (5 bases). The CDR3 consists of 15 residues. Germline assignment: CDR1 SEHNR and CDR2 FQNEAQ (reference sequence). Trimming pared 7 bases from V and 3 bases from J, leaving 16 bases between. The CDR3 spells CASTTELADYNEQFF. CDR3 DNA sequence: TGTGCCAGCACGACTGAGCTAGCTGACTACAATGAGCAGTTCTTC.

This clone has only one observation. CDR3 in amino acids: CAWGSGYSGANVLTF. CDR3 nucleotide sequence: TGTGCCTGGGGGAGCGGGTACTCTGGGGCCAACGTCCTGACTTTC. This chain links TRBV30 with TRBJ2-6; D possibly corresponds to TRBD2 (6 bases). The germline V gene has CDR1 GTSNPN and CDR2 SVGIG (reference sequence). The V end lost 5 bases, the J end lost 0 bases, and 11 bases lay between the germline ends. This CDR3 has 15 amino acids.

The J gene is TRBJ1-2, the V gene TRBV5-1; 7 nucleotides match TRBD1. The CDR3 totals 13 residues. V was pared by 3 bases and J by 4 bases, with 3 bases of the junction left unmatched. Germline values: CDR1 SGHRS, CDR2 YFSETQ. CDR3 protein: CASSWDSLYGYTF. The CDR3 nucleotides read TGCGCCAGCAGCTGGGACAGTCTCTATGGCTACACCTTC.

Only a few counts were recorded for this clone. The V gene is TRBV5-4, the J gene TRBJ2-1; the match to TRBD2 covers 7 bases. The CDR3 consists of 15 residues. Germline CDR1 is SGHNT and CDR2 is YYREEE (reference sequence). The V and J ends lost 0 bases and 7 bases, in that order; junction bases with no gene match: 7. The CDR3 bases are TGTGCCAGCAGCTTGGTAGCTAGCGGTGGGAATGAGCAGTTCTTC. Translated: CASSLVASGGNEQFF.

The chain combines TRBV29-1 with TRBJ1-1; D is possibly TRBD1 (5 bases). V was shortened by 6 bases and J by 7 bases, with 15 bases between the two germline ends. Germline CDR1 and CDR2: SQVTM and ANQGSEA. The CDR3 runs 12 residues. The CDR3 region has the DNA TGCAGCGTCCAAATGGGGGGTATTGAAGCTTTCTTT. This codes for CSVQMGGIEAFF. Together with reference TRBV29-1 and TRBJ1-1, the CDR3 gives the full variable domain: SAVISQKPSRDICQRGTSLTIQCQVDSQVTMMFWYRQQPGQSLTLIATANQGSEATYESGFVIDKFPISRPNLTFSTLTVSNMSPEDSSIYLCSVQMGGIEAFFGQGTRLTVV.

The genes are TRBV19 and TRBJ2-2; D is perhaps TRBD1 (5 bases). V shed 2 bases and J shed 5 bases, with 6 bases lying between them. The CDR3 is 13 amino acids. The germline gives CDR1 LNHDA, CDR2 SQIVND (reference sequence). The CDR3 is CASSIQGTGELFF. CDR3 DNA sequence: TGTGCCAGTAGTATACAGGGTACCGGGGAGCTGTTTTTT. Full variable domain (outside the CDR3, taken from reference TRBV19 and TRBJ2-2): DGGITQSPKYLFRKEGQNVTLSCEQNLNHDAMYWYRQDPGQGLRLIYYSQIVNDFQKGDIAEGYSVSREKKESFPLTVTSAQKNPTAFYLCASSIQGTGELFFGEGSRLTVL.

The J gene is TRBJ2-3, the V gene TRBV7-3, with 7 bases lining up with TRBD1. V shed 5 bases, J shed 9 bases, and the junction held 11 bases outside the gene matches. In germline, CDR1 is SGHTA, CDR2 FQGTGA. The length of the CDR3 is 14 residues. The CDR3 DNA reads as TGTGCCAGCAGCCTTCGACAGGGTGTTAAGACGCAGTATTTT. It is translated as CASSLRQGVKTQYF.

This clone has a single count. The chain joins TRBV27 to TRBJ1-5, with 8 positions matching TRBD1. CDR1 is MNHEY, CDR2 SMNVEV, per germline (reference sequence). V gave up 3 bases and J gave up 7 bases; unmatched junction bases: 14. The CDR3 is 17 amino acids. CDR3 nucleotides: TGTGCCAGCAGTTTTGTACAGGGGGGCCTGGGTCTGCAGCCCCAGCATTTT. Protein: CASSFVQGGLGLQPQHF.

This clone appeared once. The chain combines TRBV29-1 with TRBJ2-7; TRBD1 matches at 10 bases. The CDR3 spans 15 residues. Germline trimming cut 2 bases from V and 0 bases from J; bases unmatched to any gene: 4. Germline CDR1 SQVTM, CDR2 ANQGSEA. DNA for the CDR3: TGCAGCGTTGAAAAGGGACAGGGGAGCTCCTACGAGCAGTACTTC. It specifies CSVEKGQGSSYEQYF.

The CDR3 nucleotides read TGCGCCAGCAGTCGAGGCCGAGGGGACAAAGCCTACGAGCAGTACTTC. Its protein product is CASSRGRGDKAYEQYF. V gene TRBV4-1 combines with J gene TRBJ2-7, with D tentatively TRBD1 (6 bases). The ends were cut back, 6 bases at V and 2 bases at J, with 20 bases in the middle. Germline-derived CDR1 and CDR2 are MGHRA and YSYEKL. The CDR3 totals 16 residues.

The chain recombines TRBV6-5 with TRBJ1-1; D is undetermined. Trimming took 8 bases from V and 0 from J, leaving 10 bases between them. Germline CDR1 reads MNHEY; CDR2 reads SVGAGI. The CDR3 extends over 13 amino acids. The CDR3: CASQRSVNTEAFF. The CDR3, as DNA: TGTGCCAGCCAGCGTTCGGTGAACACTGAAGCTTTCTTT.

This clone is a singleton in its sample. This chain connects TRBV2 to TRBJ2-5; perhaps TRBD2 as D (5 bases). Germline CDR1 SNHLY, CDR2 FYNNEI. Trimming removed 5 bases from V and 2 bases from J, with 15 bases in between. This CDR3 comprises 15 residues. CDR3 in amino acids: CASSPPGGSQETQYF. The DNA for the CDR3 is TGTGCCAGCAGTCCCCCGGGCGGGTCGCAAGAGACCCAGTACTTC.

V and J are TRBV5-1 and TRBJ2-7, with 10 bases that match TRBD1. V shed 3 bases and J 5 bases; nucleotides not matched to a gene: 5. Germline V CDR1 and CDR2: SGHRS, YFSETQ. The CDR3 contains 14 residues. The CDR3 coding sequence is TGCGCCAGCAGCTCGGGACAGGGGTTAGACGAGCAGTACTTC. As protein: CASSSGQGLDEQYF.

V is TRBV9 and J is TRBJ2-5; no clear D gene. This CDR3 contains 13 residues. Trimming pared 3 bases from V and 1 base from J, leaving 7 bases between. The V gene's germline CDR1 is SGDLS and CDR2 YYNGEE. CDR3 DNA sequence: TGTGCCAGCAGCGCATCCCCCCAAGAGACCCAGTACTTC. Residues: CASSASPQETQYF.

The CDR3 DNA is TGCGCCAGCAGTGAGTTTGGACAGGGGATGGGTGGCTACACCTTC. This translates into CASSEFGQGMGGYTF. This chain uses TRBV10-2 with TRBJ1-2, with 9 bases aligning to TRBD1. J gave up 7 bases and V 1 base, and 7 bases lay outside the gene matches. Germline values: CDR1 WSHSY, CDR2 SAAADI. The CDR3 consists of 15 residues.

In this sample, this clone turned up a few times. The chain couples TRBV6-5 to TRBJ1-1; the D is unclear. In germline, CDR1 is MNHEY, CDR2 SVGAGI. The CDR3 consists of 14 residues. The V gene lost 6 bases and the J gene lost 6 bases, with 17 bases spanning the gap. The CDR3 loop reads CASSRSNLSPEAFF. The CDR3 DNA sequence: TGTGCCAGCAGCCGTAGTAATCTGAGCCCTGAAGCTTTCTTT.

This clone was counted between two and nine times. V usage is TRBV21-1 and J usage is TRBJ2-1; the tabulated D call, TRBD1, remains unverified against the DNA. TRBV21-1 is a documented pseudogene. The CDR3 runs to 16 residues. The CDR3 region is CASSKSGLIQGNEQFF. DNA of the CDR3: TGTGCCAGCAGCAAATCGGGTCTAATCCAGGGGAATGAGCAGTTCTTC.

This sequence joins TRBV30 and TRBJ2-7, with 7 bases fitting TRBD2. The germline V gene encodes CDR1 GTSNPN and CDR2 SVGIG (reference sequence). This CDR3 spans 15 amino acids. Germline trimming cut 8 bases from V and 4 bases from J; bases unmatched to any gene: 17. This CDR3 is CAALGGPAGIYEQYF. CDR3 DNA: TGTGCCGCCCTAGGAGGGCCAGCGGGGATTTACGAGCAGTACTTC.

The rearrangement uses TRBV4-3 and TRBJ1-5, with 9 bases that match TRBD1. This CDR3 has 15 residues. Germline V gives CDR1 LGHNA, CDR2 YSLEER. The J segment lost 1 base and the V segment lost 4 bases, leaving 2 bases of the junction unmatched. The CDR3 spells CASSLDRGSNQPQHF. In DNA form, the CDR3 reads TGCGCCAGCAGCCTTGACAGGGGGAGCAATCAGCCCCAGCATTTT.

This clone was picked up one time. This rearrangement joins TRBV5-4 to TRBJ1-2, with 8 bases fitting TRBD1. With V trimmed by 2 bases and J by 8 bases, 8 bases remained unmatched. This CDR3 is built from 14 residues. Germline V gives CDR1 SGHNT, CDR2 YYREEE (reference sequence). Here the CDR3 DNA reads TGTGCCAGCAGCTTAAAAACAGGGGGGGACGGCTACACCTTC. It codes for CASSLKTGGDGYTF. The full variable domain, in which reference TRBV5-4 and TRBJ1-2 provide the parts outside the CDR3, is ETGVTQSPTHLIKTRGQQVTLRCSSQSGHNTVSWYQQALGQGPQFIFQYYREEENGRGNFPPRFSGLQFPNYSSELNVNALELDDSALYLCASSLKTGGDGYTFGSGTRLTVV.

The chain joins TRBV7-8 to TRBJ2-1, with unresolved D. This CDR3 is 14 amino acids long. V lost 6 bases and J lost 7, with 16 bases in between. Germline CDR1 SGHVS, CDR2 FQNEAQ. CDR3 sequence reads: CASSPETKWNEQFF. The CDR3 bases are TGTGCCAGCAGTCCAGAGACAAAGTGGAATGAGCAGTTCTTC.

The chain recombines TRBV7-2 with TRBJ2-6; D gene uncertain. In germline, CDR1 is SGHTA, CDR2 FQGNSA. V gave up 1 base and J gave up 0 bases, with 7 bases separating them. The CDR3 sequence is 16 residues long. Here the CDR3 reads CASSLVPSSGANVLTF. CDR3 coding DNA: TGTGCCAGCAGCTTAGTGCCGAGCTCTGGGGCCAACGTCCTGACTTTC.

The chain joins TRBV19 to TRBJ2-3; 8 bases map to TRBD2. Germline V gene sequence: CDR1 LNHDA, CDR2 SQIVND (reference sequence). The length of the CDR3 is 12 residues. With 7 bases clipped from V and 4 bases from J, the junction kept 1 base outside the gene matches. CDR3 region: CASTGGADTQYF. The CDR3 bases are TGTGCCAGTACGGGGGGGGCAGATACGCAGTATTTT.